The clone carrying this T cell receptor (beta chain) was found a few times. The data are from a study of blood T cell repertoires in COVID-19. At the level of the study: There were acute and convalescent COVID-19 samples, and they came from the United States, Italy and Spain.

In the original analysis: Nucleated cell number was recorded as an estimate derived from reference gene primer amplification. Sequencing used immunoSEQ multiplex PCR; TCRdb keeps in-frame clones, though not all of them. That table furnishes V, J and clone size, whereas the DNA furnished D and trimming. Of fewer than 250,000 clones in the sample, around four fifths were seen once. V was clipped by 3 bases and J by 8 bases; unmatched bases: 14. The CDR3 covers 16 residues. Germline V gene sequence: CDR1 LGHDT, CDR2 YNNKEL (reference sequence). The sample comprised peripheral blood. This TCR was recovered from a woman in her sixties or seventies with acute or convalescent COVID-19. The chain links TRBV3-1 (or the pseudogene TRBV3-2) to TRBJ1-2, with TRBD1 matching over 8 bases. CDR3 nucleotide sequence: TGTGCCAGCAGCCACGCAGGGGGCGCGTTAAAAGGAGGCTACACCTTC. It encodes CASSHAGGALKGGYTF.